These 9 T cell receptor beta chains were sequenced from one sample in a study of blood T cell repertoires in COVID-19. The assay was immunoSEQ multiplex PCR, and TCRdb's table has in-frame clones only and misses some. The repertoire holds 50,000 to 55,000 clones, with roughly 84% as singletons. The source material was peripheral blood. These TCRs come from a man aged 45 to 65 with active COVID-19.

This clone was seen a few times. The chain has TRBV15 and TRBJ1-6; possibly TRBD1 for D (5 bases). The CDR3 is 15 amino acids. Trimming pared 5 bases from V and 3 bases from J, leaving 11 bases between. Germline V lookup: CDR1 LNHNV, CDR2 YYDKDF (reference sequence). The DNA of the CDR3 is TGTGCCACCAGCCCCCGGACACTCTATAATTCACCCCTCCACTTT. As protein: CATSPRTLYNSPLHF.

The chain links TRBV4-2 to TRBJ2-3; possible D gene TRBD2, 6 bases. Germline CDR1 and CDR2: LGHNA and YNFKEQ. Trimming took off 4 bases at V and 1 base at J, with 12 bases between the two ends. This CDR3 comprises 15 residues. The CDR3 DNA is TGTGCCAGCAGCCCCGGGACTCCTGGCACAGATACGCAGTATTTT. Residues: CASSPGTPGTDTQYF.

This clone has a single count. V is TRBV19 and J is TRBJ2-3; 8 bases align to TRBD2. Trimming cost V 3 bases and J 5 bases; bases outside gene matches: 7. Germline loops: CDR1 LNHDA, CDR2 SQIVND (reference sequence). This CDR3 spans 15 amino acids. The CDR3 DNA reads as TGTGCCAGTAGTATTACGGGGGGGCAGGGAGATACGCAGTATTTT. Translation gives CASSITGGQGDTQYF.

The chain employs TRBV29-1 and TRBJ2-1, with 7 bases that match TRBD2. The CDR3 spans 15 residues. Trimming took 7 bases from V and 0 from J; bases not matched to a gene: 9. Per the germline V gene, CDR1 is SQVTM and CDR2 is ANQGSEA. The CDR3 bases are TGCAGCGCAAAAACTAGCGAACCCTCCTACAATGAGCAGTTCTTC. This encodes CSAKTSEPSYNEQFF.

The sample holds a few counts of this clone. The CDR3 nucleotides are TGTGCCAGCAGCCAAGATCGGGTAGTTGGGGAGCAGTACTTC. Amino acids: CASSQDRVVGEQYF. The chain combines TRBV3-1 (or the pseudogene TRBV3-2) with TRBJ2-7; D call uncertain. CDR3 length: 14 amino acids. V lost 0 bases, J lost 7 bases, and 13 bases lay in between. Germline V lookup: CDR1 LGHDT, CDR2 YNNKEL (reference sequence).

The gene calls are TRBV9 and TRBJ2-1; possibly TRBD2 for D (5 bases). The CDR3 spans 15 residues. V lost 4 bases to trimming and J lost 1 base, with 12 bases between them. Germline V gene lookup returns CDR1 SGDLS and CDR2 YYNGEE. The CDR3 DNA sequence: TGTGCCAGCAGCTTGTACCCGGGGTCCTACAATGAGCAGTTCTTC. It encodes CASSLYPGSYNEQFF.

The chain has TRBV2 and TRBJ2-5, with 7 bases lining up with TRBD2. J gave up 13 bases and V 4 bases, and 6 bases lay outside the gene matches. This CDR3 region has 11 residues. Germline V gene data show CDR1 as SNHLY and CDR2 as FYNNEI. The CDR3 nucleotides read TGTGCCAGCAGTGTCCTTAGCGGGCTGTACTTC. Its translation: CASSVLSGLYF.

This clone was seen once. The V and J genes are TRBV12-1 and TRBJ2-6; TRBD2 is the table's D call and was not checked against the DNA. TRBV12-1 is termed a pseudogene. The CDR3 is made up of 18 amino acids. CDR3 amino acids: CASSLESGGPSGANVLTF. Here the CDR3 DNA reads TGTGCCAGCAGCTTGGAGAGCGGGGGGCCGTCTGGGGCCAACGTCCTGACTTTC.

The chain joins TRBV6-2 or TRBV6-3 to TRBJ2-7, with a possible D match to TRBD2 (6 bases). CDR1 and CDR2 from the germline V gene are MNHEY and SVGEGT. With 6 bases removed from V and 5 bases from J, the gap between germline ends came to 23 bases. The CDR3 contains 16 residues. CDR3 amino acids: CASRYRVGGISHEQYF. The CDR3 nucleotides read TGTGCCAGCAGATACCGTGTCGGGGGAATTTCCCACGAGCAGTACTTC.